Below, one TCR beta chain is given with its context. The sample comes from a study of T cell clonotyping in hematopoietic cell transplantation. Method: immunoSEQ multiplex PCR; TCRdb's copy keeps in-frame clones and lacks some. In the table there are roughly 2,800 clones, over 70% of which are singletons. V was pared by 2 bases and J by 6 bases, with 16 bases between. The V gene's germline CDR1 is SEHNR and CDR2 FQNEAQ (reference sequence). CDR3 length: 15 residues. Source: peripheral blood mononuclear cells, taken 180 days after allogeneic stem cell transplant. This sequence originates from a male patient aged 60 to 75 who had an allogeneic stem cell transplant, so T cells may come from the graft donor. Some clones in this sample may be carry-over from other donors' samples. This chain links TRBV7-9 with TRBJ1-2; TRBD1 might be the D (5 bases). The CDR3 coding sequence is TGTGCCAGCAGCTTAATCTCAGGGAAGGAGGATGGCTACACCTTC. Its translation is CASSLISGKEDGYTF.